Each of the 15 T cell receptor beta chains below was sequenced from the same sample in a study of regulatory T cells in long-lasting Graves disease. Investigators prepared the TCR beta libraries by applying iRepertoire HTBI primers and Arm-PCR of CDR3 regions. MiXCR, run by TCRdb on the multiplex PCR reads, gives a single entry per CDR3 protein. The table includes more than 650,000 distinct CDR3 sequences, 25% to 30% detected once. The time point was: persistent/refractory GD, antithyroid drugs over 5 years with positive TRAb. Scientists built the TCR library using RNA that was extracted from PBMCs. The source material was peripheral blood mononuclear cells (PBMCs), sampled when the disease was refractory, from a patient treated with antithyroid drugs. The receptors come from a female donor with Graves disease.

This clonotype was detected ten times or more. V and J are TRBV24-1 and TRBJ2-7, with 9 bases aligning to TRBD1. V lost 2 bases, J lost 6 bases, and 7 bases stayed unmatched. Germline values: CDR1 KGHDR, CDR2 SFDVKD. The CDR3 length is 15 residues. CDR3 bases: TGTGCCACCAGTGATTCTCGGACAGGGGCGGCCGAGCAGTACTTC. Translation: CATSDSRTGAAEQYF.

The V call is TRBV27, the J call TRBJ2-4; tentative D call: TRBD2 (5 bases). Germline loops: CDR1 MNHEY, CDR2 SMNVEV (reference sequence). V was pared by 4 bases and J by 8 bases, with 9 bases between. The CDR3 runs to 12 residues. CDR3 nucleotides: TGTGCCAGCAGTTACCTCGGGGACATTCAGTACTTC. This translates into CASSYLGDIQYF.

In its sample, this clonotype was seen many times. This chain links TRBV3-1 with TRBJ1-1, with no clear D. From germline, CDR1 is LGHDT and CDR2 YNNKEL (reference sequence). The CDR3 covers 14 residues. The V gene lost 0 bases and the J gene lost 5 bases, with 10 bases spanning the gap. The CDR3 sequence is CASSQDLGNTEAFF. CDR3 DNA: TGTGCCAGCAGCCAAGATCTGGGGAATACTGAAGCTTTCTTT. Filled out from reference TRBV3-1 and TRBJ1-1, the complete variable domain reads DTAVSQTPKYLVTQMGNDKSIKCEQNLGHDTMYWYKQDSKKFLKIMFSYNNKELIINETVPNRFSPKSPDKAHLNLHINSLELGDSAVYFCASSQDLGNTEAFFGQGTRLTVV.

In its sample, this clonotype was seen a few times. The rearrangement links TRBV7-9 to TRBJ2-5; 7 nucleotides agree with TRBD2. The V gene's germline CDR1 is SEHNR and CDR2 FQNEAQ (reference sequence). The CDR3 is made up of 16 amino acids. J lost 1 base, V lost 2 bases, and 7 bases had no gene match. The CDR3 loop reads CASSLQASGTQETQYF. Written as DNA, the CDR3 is TGTGCCAGCAGCTTACAGGCTAGCGGAACCCAAGAGACCCAGTACTTC.

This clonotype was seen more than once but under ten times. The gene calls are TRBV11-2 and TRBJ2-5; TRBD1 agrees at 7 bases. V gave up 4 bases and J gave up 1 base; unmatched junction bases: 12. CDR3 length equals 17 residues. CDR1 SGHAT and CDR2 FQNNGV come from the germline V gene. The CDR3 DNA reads TGTGCCAGCAGCTACCCTCGGGACAGCTCCTTCCAAGAGACCCAGTACTTC. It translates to CASSYPRDSSFQETQYF.

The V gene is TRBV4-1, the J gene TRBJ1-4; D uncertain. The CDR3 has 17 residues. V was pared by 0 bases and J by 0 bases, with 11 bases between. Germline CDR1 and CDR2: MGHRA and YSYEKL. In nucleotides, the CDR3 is TGCGCCAGCAGCCAAGACCAGACACGTGCAACTAATGAAAAACTGTTTTTT. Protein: CASSQDQTRATNEKLFF.

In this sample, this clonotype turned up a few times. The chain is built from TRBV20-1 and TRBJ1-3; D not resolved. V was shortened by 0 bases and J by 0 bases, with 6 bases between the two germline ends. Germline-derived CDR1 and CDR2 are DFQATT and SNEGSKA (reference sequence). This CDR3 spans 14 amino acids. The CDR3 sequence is CSARDDTSGNTIYF. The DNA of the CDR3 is TGCAGTGCTAGAGACGACACCTCTGGAAACACCATATATTTT.

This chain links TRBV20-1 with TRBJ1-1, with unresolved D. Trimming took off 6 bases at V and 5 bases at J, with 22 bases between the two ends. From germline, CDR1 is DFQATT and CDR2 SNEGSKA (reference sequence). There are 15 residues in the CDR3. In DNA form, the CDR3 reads TGCAGTGCGATTGGGGATAGATCCGAAATAACTGAAGCTTTCTTT. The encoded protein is CSAIGDRSEITEAFF.

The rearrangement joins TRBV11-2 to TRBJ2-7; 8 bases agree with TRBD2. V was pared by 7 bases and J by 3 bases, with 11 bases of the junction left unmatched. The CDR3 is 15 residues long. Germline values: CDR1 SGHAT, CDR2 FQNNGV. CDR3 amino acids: CASMRNSGAHYEQYF. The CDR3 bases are TGTGCCAGCATGAGGAATAGCGGGGCACACTACGAGCAGTACTTC.

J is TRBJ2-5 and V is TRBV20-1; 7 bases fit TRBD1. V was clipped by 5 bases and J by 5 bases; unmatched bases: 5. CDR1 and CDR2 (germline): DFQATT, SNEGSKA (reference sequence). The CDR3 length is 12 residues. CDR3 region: CSALTGDETQYF. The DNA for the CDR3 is TGCAGTGCTTTAACAGGGGATGAGACCCAGTACTTC.

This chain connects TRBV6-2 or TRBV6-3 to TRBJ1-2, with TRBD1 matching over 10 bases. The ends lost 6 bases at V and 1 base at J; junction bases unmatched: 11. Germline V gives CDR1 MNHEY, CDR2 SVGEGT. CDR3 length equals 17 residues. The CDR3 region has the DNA TGTGCCAGCAGACCCCGGGACAGGGGCCCGCGTAACTATGGCTACACCTTC. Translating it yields CASRPRDRGPRNYGYTF.

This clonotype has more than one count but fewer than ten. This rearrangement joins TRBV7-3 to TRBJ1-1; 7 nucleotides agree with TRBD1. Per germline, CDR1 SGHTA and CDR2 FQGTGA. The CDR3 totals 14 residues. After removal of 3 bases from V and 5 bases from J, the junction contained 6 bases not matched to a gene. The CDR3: CASSFDRAGTEAFF. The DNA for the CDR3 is TGTGCCAGCAGCTTTGACAGGGCCGGGACTGAAGCTTTCTTT.

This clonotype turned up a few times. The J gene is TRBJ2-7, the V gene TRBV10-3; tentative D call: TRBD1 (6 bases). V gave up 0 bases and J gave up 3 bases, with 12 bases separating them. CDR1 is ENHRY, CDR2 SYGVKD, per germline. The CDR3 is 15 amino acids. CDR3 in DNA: TGTGCCATCAGTGAGTCGCAGGACAGCTTCTACGAGCAGTACTTC. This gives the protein CAISESQDSFYEQYF.

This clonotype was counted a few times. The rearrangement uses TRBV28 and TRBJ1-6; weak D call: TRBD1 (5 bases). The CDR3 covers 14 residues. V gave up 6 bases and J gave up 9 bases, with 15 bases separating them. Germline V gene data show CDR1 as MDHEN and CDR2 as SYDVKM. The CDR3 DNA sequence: TGTGCCAGCAGCCATGTTACAAGGGGTTCACCCCTCCACTTT. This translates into CASSHVTRGSPLHF. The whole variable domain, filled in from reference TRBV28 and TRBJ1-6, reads DVKVTQSSRYLVKRTGEKVFLECVQDMDHENMFWYRQDPGLGLRLIYFSYDVKMKEKGDIPEGYSVSREKKERFSLILESASTNQTSMYLCASSHVTRGSPLHFGNGTRLTVT.

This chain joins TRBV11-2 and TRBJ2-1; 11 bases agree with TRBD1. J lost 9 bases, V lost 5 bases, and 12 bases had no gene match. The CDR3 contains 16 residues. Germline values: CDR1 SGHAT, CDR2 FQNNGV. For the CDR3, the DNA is TGTGCCAGCAGCCCCTTGGACAGGGGGCGCGATTCTGAGCAGTTCTTC. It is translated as CASSPLDRGRDSEQFF. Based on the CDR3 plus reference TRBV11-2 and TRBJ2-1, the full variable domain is EAGVAQSPRYKIIEKRQSVAFWCNPISGHATLYWYQQILGQGPKLLIQFQNNGVVDDSQLPKDRFSAERLKGVDSTLKIQPAKLEDSAVYLCASSPLDRGRDSEQFFGPGTRLTVL.